This entry describes one T cell receptor beta chain. Profiled with immunoSEQ multiplex PCR; TCRdb holds only in-frame clones, not every one. The sample lists 75,000 to 95,000 clones; 70% to 85% were seen once. This entry belongs to a study of control samples from healthy donors and cancer patients. Trimming took off 0 bases at V and 4 bases at J, with 15 bases between the two ends. The length of the CDR3 is 16 residues. Looked up from germline, CDR1 is LNHNV and CDR2 is YYDKDF (reference sequence). The sample consisted of PBMCs. The sequence was obtained from a man between 65 and 85 years old with lung cancer. The genes are TRBV15 and TRBJ1-2; D possibly corresponds to TRBD1 (5 bases). The CDR3 DNA reads as TGTGCCACCAGCAGAGAGACCGGGACCGGGGGCTATGGCTACACCTTC. The encoded protein is CATSRETGTGGYGYTF. The full variable domain, its missing parts supplied by reference TRBV15 and TRBJ1-2, is DAMVIQNPRYQVTQFGKPVTLSCSQTLNHNVMYWYQQKSSQAPKLLFHYYDKDFNNEADTPDNFQSRRPNTSFCFLDIRSPGLGDTAMYLCATSRETGTGGYGYTFGSGTRLTVV.